The present entry profiles one T cell receptor beta chain with its context. No antigen is known for it. Per-base quality was not reported, and no clone a single base away is much larger than it. Library creation used PCR. TCRdb shows the sequencer as Illumina HiSeq 2500. To reduce PCR and sequencing biases, unique molecular identifiers were built into the TCR beta cDNA libraries. Some 500,000 cDNA molecules were obtained per 1 to 10 million input T cells, so each molecule approximated one T cell. The same protocol used for the earlier healthy control dataset was applied to prepare and sequence the patient libraries. Within a given batch, samples were prepared together, multiplexed and sequenced on the same HiSeq lane. On the authors' methods: Raw barcoded reads were processed with MIGEC, discarding single-read molecular identifier groups before consensus assembly and CDR3 extraction. VDJtools was used for post-analysis of the clonotype tables, with diversity normalized by down-sampling every dataset to the smallest sample size. In repertoire overlap clustering, CDR3 amino acid sequences, but not nucleotide sequences, were matched to correct batch-related cross-sample contamination. In-frame beta chains were kept once TCRdb had trimmed the public reads at Q25 with fastp and called clones with MiXCR. Entries are consolidated by CDR3 protein sequence, retaining the most common genes and DNA. These V and J calls are TCRdb output, not the study's own analysis. Across this sample there are about 620,000 distinct CDR3 sequences, with roughly 46% seen only once. Approximately 1.7% of the sample belongs to the ten largest clones.

Taken from cysteine to phenylalanine, the CDR3 has 16 residues. Of all the DNA, just the CDR3 is kept, 48 bases in frame from base 1. V lost 3 bases and J lost 8 bases, and the count of bases not matched to a germline gene is 15. CDR1 and CDR2 are drawn from the germline V gene (reference sequence): DFQATT, SNEGSKA. This specimen belongs to a study of post-analysis software for immune sequencing data (dated by TCRdb to the mid-2010s). Study-level background: Relapsing-remitting, secondary progressive and progressive-relapsing multiple sclerosis were recorded as disease courses, and subtype annotation was lacking for some patients. The patient repertoires were set against 11 previously published healthy control repertoires from donors whose ages ranged from about 6 to 26 years. A subset of samples was prepared in parallel using single-end sample barcoding, then pooled and co-amplified after Illumina adapter ligation.

The study at large found these results: When samples were clustered directly using the F measure, samples prepared in the same batch co-clustered strongly, which prompted a batch-effect correction. Patients showed significantly higher frequencies than controls for a handful of TRBV segments, among them TRBV5-6, TRBV5-1 and TRBV20-1. Compared with controls, multiple sclerosis patients had significantly lower normalized Chao1 diversity, a finding suggesting substantial peripheral T-cell clonal expansion. The control group was slightly older than the multiple sclerosis patient group.

TCR beta repertoires were profiled from peripheral blood of roughly 13 young patients with multiple sclerosis to demonstrate the VDJtools post-analysis software. Multiple sclerosis patients were children and adolescents aged roughly 6 to 15 years. This TCR came from a girl aged 5-17 years with multiple sclerosis. Material: blood. The sequence links TRBV20-1 to TRBJ2-1, and 8 junction bases match TRBD2. CDR3 reads: CSASPPGVGTRDEQFF. At the DNA level, the sequence is TGCAGTGCTAGCCCTCCAGGGGTTGGGACTAGGGATGAGCAGTTCTTC.